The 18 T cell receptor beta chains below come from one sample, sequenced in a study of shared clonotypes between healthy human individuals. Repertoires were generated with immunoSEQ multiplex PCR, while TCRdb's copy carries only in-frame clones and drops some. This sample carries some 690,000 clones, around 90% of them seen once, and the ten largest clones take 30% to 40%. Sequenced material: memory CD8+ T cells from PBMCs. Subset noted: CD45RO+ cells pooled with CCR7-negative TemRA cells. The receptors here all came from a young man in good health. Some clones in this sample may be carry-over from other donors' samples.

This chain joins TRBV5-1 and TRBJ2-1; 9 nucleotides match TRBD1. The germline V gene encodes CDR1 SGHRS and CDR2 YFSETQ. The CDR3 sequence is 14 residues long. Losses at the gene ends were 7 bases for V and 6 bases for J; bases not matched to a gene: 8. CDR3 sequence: CASGGQGVVNEQFF. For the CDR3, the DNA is TGCGCCAGCGGGGGACAGGGAGTCGTCAATGAGCAGTTCTTC.

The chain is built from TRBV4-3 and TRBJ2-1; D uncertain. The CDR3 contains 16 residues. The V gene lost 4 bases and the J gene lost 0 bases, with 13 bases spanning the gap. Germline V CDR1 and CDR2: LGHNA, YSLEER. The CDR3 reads CASSPHSPPSYNEQFF. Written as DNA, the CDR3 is TGCGCCAGCAGCCCTCATAGCCCGCCCTCCTACAATGAGCAGTTCTTC.

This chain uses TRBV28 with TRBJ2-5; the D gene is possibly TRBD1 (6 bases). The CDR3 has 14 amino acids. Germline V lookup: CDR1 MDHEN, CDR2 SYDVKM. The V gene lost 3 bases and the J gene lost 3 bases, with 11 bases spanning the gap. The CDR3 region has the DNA TGTGCCAGCAGTTTCGTCGCAGGGGAAGAGACCCAGTACTTC. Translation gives CASSFVAGEETQYF.

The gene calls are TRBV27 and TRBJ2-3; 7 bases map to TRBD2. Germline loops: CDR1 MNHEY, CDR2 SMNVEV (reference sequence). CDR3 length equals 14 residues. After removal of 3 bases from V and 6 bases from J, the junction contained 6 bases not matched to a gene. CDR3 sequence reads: CASSFGREKDTQYF. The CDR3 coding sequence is TGTGCCAGCAGTTTTGGGCGGGAGAAGGATACGCAGTATTTT.

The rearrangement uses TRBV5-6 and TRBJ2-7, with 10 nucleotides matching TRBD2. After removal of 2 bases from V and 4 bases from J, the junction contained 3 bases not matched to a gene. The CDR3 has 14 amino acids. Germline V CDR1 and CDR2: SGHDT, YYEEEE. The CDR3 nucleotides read TGTGCCAGCAGCTTCTCTAGCGGGAGTTACGAGCAGTACTTC. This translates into CASSFSSGSYEQYF. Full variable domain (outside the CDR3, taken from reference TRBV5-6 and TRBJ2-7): DAGVTQSPTHLIKTRGQQVTLRCSPKSGHDTVSWYQQALGQGPQFIFQYYEEEERQRGNFPDRFSGHQFPNYSSELNVNALLLGDSALYLCASSFSSGSYEQYFGPGTRLTVT.

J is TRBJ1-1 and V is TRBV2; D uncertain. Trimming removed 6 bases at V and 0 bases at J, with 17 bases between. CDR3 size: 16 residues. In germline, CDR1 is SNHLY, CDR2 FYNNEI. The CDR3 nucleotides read TGTGCCAGCAGGGCCAGCGCCCACCCGATGAACACTGAAGCTTTCTTT. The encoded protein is CASRASAHPMNTEAFF.

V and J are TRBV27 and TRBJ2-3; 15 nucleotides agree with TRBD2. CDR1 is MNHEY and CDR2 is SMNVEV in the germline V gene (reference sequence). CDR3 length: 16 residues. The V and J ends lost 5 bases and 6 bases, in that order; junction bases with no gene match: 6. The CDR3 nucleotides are TGTGCCAGCAGTCCCCGGACTAGCGGGAGGGCCGATACGCAGTATTTT. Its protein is CASSPRTSGRADTQYF.

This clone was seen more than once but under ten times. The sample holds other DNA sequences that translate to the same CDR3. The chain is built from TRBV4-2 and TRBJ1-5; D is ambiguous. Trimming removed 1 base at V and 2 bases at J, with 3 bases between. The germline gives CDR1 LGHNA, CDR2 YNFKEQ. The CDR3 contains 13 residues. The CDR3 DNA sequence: TGTGCCAGCAGCCAAGGTGGCAATCAGCCCCAGCATTTT. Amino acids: CASSQGGNQPQHF.

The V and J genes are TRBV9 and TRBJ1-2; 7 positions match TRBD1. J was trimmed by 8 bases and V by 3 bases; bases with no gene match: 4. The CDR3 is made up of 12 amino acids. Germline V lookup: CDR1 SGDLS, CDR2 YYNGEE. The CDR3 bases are TGTGCCAGCAGCGGAGGGGGCGCAGGCTACACCTTC. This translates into CASSGGGAGYTF.

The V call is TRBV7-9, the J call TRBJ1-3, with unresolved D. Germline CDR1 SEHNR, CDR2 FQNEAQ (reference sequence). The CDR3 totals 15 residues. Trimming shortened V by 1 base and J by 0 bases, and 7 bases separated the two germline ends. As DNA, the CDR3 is TGTGCCAGCAGCTTAGGGGGTCCCTCTGGAAACACCATATATTTT. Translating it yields CASSLGGPSGNTIYF.

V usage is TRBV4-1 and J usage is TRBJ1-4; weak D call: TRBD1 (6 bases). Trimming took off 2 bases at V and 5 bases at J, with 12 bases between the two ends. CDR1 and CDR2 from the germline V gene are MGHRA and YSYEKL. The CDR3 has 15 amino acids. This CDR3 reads CASSQPTGYNEKLFF. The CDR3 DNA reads TGCGCCAGCAGCCAACCGACAGGATACAATGAAAAACTGTTTTTT.

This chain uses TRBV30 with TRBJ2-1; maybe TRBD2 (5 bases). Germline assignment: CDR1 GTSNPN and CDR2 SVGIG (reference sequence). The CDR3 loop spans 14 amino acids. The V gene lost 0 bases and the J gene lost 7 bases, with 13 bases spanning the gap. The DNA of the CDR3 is TGTGCCTGGAGTGTAGGCGCGGCGGGTAATGAGCAGTTCTTC. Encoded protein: CAWSVGAAGNEQFF.

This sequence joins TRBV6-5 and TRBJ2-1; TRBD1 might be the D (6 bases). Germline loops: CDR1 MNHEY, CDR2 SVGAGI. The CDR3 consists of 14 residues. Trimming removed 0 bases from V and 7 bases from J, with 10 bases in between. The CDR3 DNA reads TGTGCCAGCAGTTACTCTCCAGGGGAAAATGAGCAGTTCTTC. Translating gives CASSYSPGENEQFF.

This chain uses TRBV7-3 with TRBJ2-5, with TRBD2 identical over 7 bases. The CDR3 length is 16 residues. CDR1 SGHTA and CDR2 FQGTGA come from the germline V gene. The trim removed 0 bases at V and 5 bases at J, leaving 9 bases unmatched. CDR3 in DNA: TGTGCCAGCAGCTTAACTGGGCGGGAGAGTTGGGAGACCCAGTACTTC. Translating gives CASSLTGRESWETQYF.

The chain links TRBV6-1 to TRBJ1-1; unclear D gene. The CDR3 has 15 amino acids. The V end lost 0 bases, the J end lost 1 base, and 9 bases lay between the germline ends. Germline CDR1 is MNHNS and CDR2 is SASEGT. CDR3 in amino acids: CASSEAAATNTEAFF. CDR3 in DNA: TGTGCCAGCAGTGAAGCGGCAGCTACGAACACTGAAGCTTTCTTT.

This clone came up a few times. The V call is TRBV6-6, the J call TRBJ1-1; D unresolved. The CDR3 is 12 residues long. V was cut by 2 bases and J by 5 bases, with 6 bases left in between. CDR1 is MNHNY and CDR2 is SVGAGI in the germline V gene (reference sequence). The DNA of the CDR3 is TGTGCCAGCAGTTACCAGGCAACTGAAGCTTTCTTT. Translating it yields CASSYQATEAFF.

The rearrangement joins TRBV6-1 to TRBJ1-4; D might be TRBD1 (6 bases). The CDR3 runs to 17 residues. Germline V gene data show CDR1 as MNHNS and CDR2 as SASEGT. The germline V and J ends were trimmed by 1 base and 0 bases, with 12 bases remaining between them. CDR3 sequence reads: CASSEGTESATNEKLFF. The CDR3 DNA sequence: TGTGCCAGCAGTGAAGGGACAGAGAGTGCAACTAATGAAAAACTGTTTTTT.

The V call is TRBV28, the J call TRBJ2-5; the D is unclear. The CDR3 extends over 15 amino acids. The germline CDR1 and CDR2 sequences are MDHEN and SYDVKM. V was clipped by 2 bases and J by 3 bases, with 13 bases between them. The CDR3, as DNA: TGTGCCAGCAGTTTAACCCTAGTCCTTAAAGAGACCCAGTACTTC. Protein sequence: CASSLTLVLKETQYF.